Below, 7 T cell receptor beta chains from the same sample are listed, as sequenced in a study of regulatory T cells in long-lasting Graves disease. Described time point: newly diagnosed GD, antithyroid drugs for less than 3 months. Researchers made the TCR library from RNA that was extracted from PBMCs. In building TCR beta libraries, iRepertoire HTBI primers were used together with Arm-PCR of CDR3 regions. From the multiplex PCR reads, TCRdb called clonotypes with MiXCR, one entry per CDR3 protein. The table has more than 400,000 distinct CDR3 sequences, 15% to 20% seen once. These data were likewise used in another study, on T cells in Graves' hyperthyroidism and ophthalmopathy.

The sequenced sample was peripheral blood mononuclear cells (PBMCs), obtained at new diagnosis, from a patient treated with antithyroid drugs. Source of these receptors: a man aged 40-49 years with Graves disease.

This clonotype occurred a few times. The CDR3 sequence: CASSVATGNTGELFF. Here the CDR3 DNA reads TGTGCCAGCAGCGTAGCTACAGGGAACACCGGGGAGCTGTTTTTT. The J gene is TRBJ2-2, the V gene TRBV9, with D maybe TRBD1 (5 bases). CDR1 is SGDLS, CDR2 YYNGEE, per germline. Trimming cost V 0 bases and J 1 base, with 7 bases left between them. The CDR3 extends over 15 amino acids. Based on the CDR3 plus reference TRBV9 and TRBJ2-2, the full variable domain is DSGVTQTPKHLITATGQRVTLRCSPRSGDLSVYWYQQSLDQGLQFLIQYYNGEERAKGNILERFSAQQFPDLHSELNLSSLELGDSALYFCASSVATGNTGELFFGEGSRLTVL.

This clonotype was seen at least ten times. The J gene is TRBJ2-7, the V gene TRBV30, with D unresolved. Trimming took 2 bases from V and 3 from J, leaving 8 bases between them. The germline V gene has CDR1 GTSNPN and CDR2 SVGIG (reference sequence). This CDR3 has 12 amino acids. The CDR3: CAWSLISYEQYF. The CDR3, as DNA: TGTGCCTGGAGTCTTATCAGCTACGAGCAGTACTTC.

There are many counts of this clonotype. The chain is built from TRBV28 and TRBJ1-2; D is possibly TRBD1 (6 bases). Trimming shortened V by 3 bases and J by 5 bases, and 19 bases separated the two germline ends. The CDR3 runs to 16 residues. Germline values: CDR1 MDHEN, CDR2 SYDVKM. CDR3 region: CASSFGGGRATYGYTF. In DNA form, the CDR3 reads TGTGCCAGCAGTTTCGGGGGGGGCAGGGCTACTTATGGCTACACCTTC.

This clonotype was observed a few times. The V and J genes are TRBV19 and TRBJ2-7; 8 bases line up with TRBD2. Germline trimming cut 3 bases from V and 1 base from J; bases unmatched to any gene: 8. The CDR3 contains 16 residues. Germline CDR1 and CDR2: LNHDA and SQIVND (reference sequence). CDR3 nucleotides: TGTGCCAGTAGTATCGGGAGCGGGAGTGGTTCCTACGAGCAGTACTTC. It codes for CASSIGSGSGSYEQYF.

This clonotype was picked up many times. The chain carries TRBV2 and TRBJ2-3; weak D call: TRBD2 (5 bases). The CDR3 is 16 amino acids. Trimming took off 2 bases at V and 8 bases at J, with 20 bases between the two ends. The germline gives CDR1 SNHLY, CDR2 FYNNEI. Written as DNA, the CDR3 is TGTGCCAGCAGTGAACTGGACTCCCGCAGTGGTAGTACGCAGTATTTT. Protein product: CASSELDSRSGSTQYF.

The chain couples TRBV11-3 to TRBJ2-6; D is unclear. The CDR3 covers 14 residues. Germline V gene data show CDR1 as SGHNT and CDR2 as YENEEA. V shed 5 bases and J shed 0 bases, with 5 bases lying between them. This chain's CDR3 is CASSPHSGANVLTF. CDR3 bases: TGTGCCAGCAGCCCCCACTCTGGGGCCAACGTCCTGACTTTC.

This clonotype was picked up many times. This chain uses TRBV19 with TRBJ1-1; maybe TRBD1 (6 bases). The germline CDR1 and CDR2 sequences are LNHDA and SQIVND (reference sequence). This CDR3 has 16 residues. The V gene lost 3 bases and the J gene lost 0 bases, with 14 bases spanning the gap. In nucleotides, the CDR3 is TGTGCCAGTAGTATCCGGACAGCCTCCATGAACACTGAAGCTTTCTTT. Its protein product is CASSIRTASMNTEAFF.